This T cell receptor (beta chain) is from a study of blood T cell repertoires in COVID-19. Across the whole study: The samples span acute and convalescent COVID-19 from the United States, Italy and Spain.

The ends were cut back, 2 bases at V and 1 base at J, with 11 bases in the middle. The CDR3 extends over 16 amino acids. In germline, CDR1 is LGHNA, CDR2 YNFKEQ. The table came from immunoSEQ multiplex PCR; TCRdb's copy has only in-frame clones and leaves some out. The sample lists 200,000 to 250,000 clones, about 88% seen once, with 2.5% to 3.5% in the top ten. Sample: peripheral blood. This TCR was sampled from a man aged 50 or older who had recovered from COVID-19. The gene calls are TRBV4-2 and TRBJ2-2, with D maybe TRBD1 (6 bases). DNA of the CDR3: TGTGCCAGCAGCCAAATTAAACAGGGGAACACCGGGGAGCTGTTTTTT. This sequence encodes CASSQIKQGNTGELFF.